A selection of T cell receptor beta chains follows, all from one sample in a study of radiotherapy plus CTLA-4 blockade in lung cancer. The data were produced by immunoSEQ multiplex PCR, yet TCRdb's version contains in-frame clones alone and is incomplete. The table has about 98,000 clones, 82% seen once. Sequenced here: peripheral blood, sampled from a patient treated with radiotherapy plus ipilimumab. These receptors were collected from a human donor with non-small cell lung cancer who had a partial response to radiotherapy plus ipilimumab. The CDR3 runs from the conserved cysteine through the conserved F or W.

j_call: TRBJ1-2; cdr3_length: 13; v_call: TRBV10-1; cdr3_aa: CASSGGFNYGYTF
j_call: TRBJ1-2; cdr3_length: 14; v_call: TRBV27; cdr3_aa: CASSSTGAYYGYTF
j_call: TRBJ2-1; cdr3_length: 16; v_call: TRBV7-3; cdr3_aa: CASSRPGLAGEGEQFF
j_call: TRBJ2-1; cdr3_length: 15; v_call: TRBV5-1; cdr3_aa: CASSGSGEEDHEQFF
j_call: TRBJ2-3; cdr3_length: 14; v_call: TRBV18; cdr3_aa: CASSPLQGTDTQYF
j_call: TRBJ1-2; cdr3_length: 15; v_call: TRBV28; cdr3_aa: CASSTGGARVYGYTF
j_call: TRBJ2-3; cdr3_length: 15; v_call: TRBV5-1; cdr3_aa: CASSFGGSSEDTQYF
j_call: TRBJ2-3; cdr3_length: 14; v_call: TRBV19; cdr3_aa: CASSIGKSTDTQYF
j_call: TRBJ1-1; cdr3_length: 15; v_call: TRBV11-2; cdr3_aa: CASSPRTGGETEAFF
j_call: TRBJ1-1; cdr3_length: 13; v_call: TRBV28; cdr3_aa: CASSFEGASEAFF
j_call: TRBJ1-1; cdr3_length: 14; v_call: TRBV7-2; cdr3_aa: CASSLGGKSTEAFF
j_call: TRBJ1-4; cdr3_length: 15; v_call: TRBV9; cdr3_aa: CASSFPGRGDEKLFF
j_call: TRBJ2-5; cdr3_length: 14; v_call: TRBV7-2; cdr3_aa: CASSPDRLAPAQYF
j_call: TRBJ1-2; cdr3_length: 14; v_call: TRBV27; cdr3_aa: CASSFRDTAGGYTF
j_call: TRBJ2-1; cdr3_length: 14; v_call: TRBV7-2; cdr3_aa: CASSRVTSADEQFF
j_call: TRBJ2-7; cdr3_length: 14; v_call: TRBV28; cdr3_aa: CASSFDRASHEQYF
j_call: TRBJ2-7; cdr3_length: 16; v_call: TRBV15; cdr3_aa: CATSRDVVGVSYEQYF
j_call: TRBJ2-5; cdr3_length: 14; v_call: TRBV28; cdr3_aa: CASARGQPQETQYF
j_call: TRBJ2-5; cdr3_length: 15; v_call: TRBV11-2; cdr3_aa: CASRRPGGGQETQYF
j_call: TRBJ2-5; cdr3_length: 19; v_call: TRBV6-1; cdr3_aa: CASSEALRAGEGVGETQYF
j_call: TRBJ1-4; cdr3_length: 13; v_call: TRBV6-1; cdr3_aa: CAAGQGRREKLFF
j_call: TRBJ2-3; cdr3_length: 13; v_call: TRBV6-1; cdr3_aa: CAGLTGGTDTQYF
j_call: TRBJ2-1; cdr3_length: 13; v_call: TRBV11-2; cdr3_aa: CASRRSGSDEQFF
j_call: TRBJ2-7; cdr3_length: 15; v_call: TRBV19; cdr3_aa: CASSSKWTGDYEQYF
j_call: TRBJ2-1; cdr3_length: 15; v_call: TRBV2; cdr3_aa: CASSVEGLSYNEQFF
j_call: TRBJ2-3; cdr3_length: 13; v_call: TRBV2; cdr3_aa: CATSGTDTDTQYF
j_call: TRBJ2-1; cdr3_length: 15; v_call: TRBV5-1; cdr3_aa: CASSLGTGVNYEQFF
j_call: TRBJ2-5; cdr3_length: 13; v_call: TRBV7-3; cdr3_aa: CASSPGLPETQYF
j_call: TRBJ1-1; cdr3_length: 15; v_call: TRBV27; cdr3_aa: CASSYNSQGYLRAFF
j_call: TRBJ2-4; cdr3_length: 18; v_call: TRBV5-4; cdr3_aa: CASSLGQGNSETKNIQYF
j_call: TRBJ2-5; cdr3_length: 14; v_call: TRBV6-5; cdr3_aa: CASSENGSPETQYF
j_call: TRBJ2-3; cdr3_length: 15; v_call: TRBV7-2; cdr3_aa: CASSSSSGSTDTQYF
j_call: TRBJ2-7; cdr3_length: 17; v_call: TRBV5-4; cdr3_aa: CASSLGLAGGLSYEQYF
j_call: TRBJ2-7; cdr3_length: 15; v_call: TRBV28; cdr3_aa: CASTKGRASSYEQYF
j_call: TRBJ2-2; cdr3_length: 14; v_call: TRBV6-5; cdr3_aa: CASRRTGGSGELFF
j_call: TRBJ1-4; cdr3_length: 13; v_call: TRBV30; cdr3_aa: CAWSGGLGEKLFF
j_call: TRBJ2-3; cdr3_length: 16; v_call: TRBV10-1; cdr3_aa: CASSDYSGRTTDTQYF
j_call: TRBJ2-3; cdr3_length: 14; v_call: TRBV18; cdr3_aa: CASSPAGPTDTQYF
j_call: TRBJ2-1; cdr3_length: 16; v_call: TRBV5-8; cdr3_aa: CASTISQGETYNEQFF
j_call: TRBJ2-7; cdr3_length: 15; v_call: TRBV11-2; cdr3_aa: CASSQTGTSVYEQYF
j_call: TRBJ2-3; cdr3_length: 15; v_call: TRBV11-3; cdr3_aa: CASSLQGAVTDTQYF